This T cell receptor beta chain was sequenced for a study of cytomegalovirus exposure and HLA in healthy donors. CDR1 and CDR2 from the germline V gene are SGHVS and FQNEAQ. This CDR3 has 15 residues. Trimming removed 5 bases from V and 0 bases from J; junction bases left unmatched: 5. 13 Jbeta primers and 60 Vbeta primers were used for the PCR. Clones were read by immunoSEQ multiplex PCR, and TCRdb kept only the in-frame ones, dropping some. The data hold under 200,000 clones, with about three quarters observed a single time. This clone was observed once. The chain employs TRBV7-8 and TRBJ1-2, with 8 bases matching TRBD1. Sequenced: PBMCs. The TCR sequence derives from a man in his forties in good health and CMV-seronegative. The CDR3 nucleotides read TGTGCCAGCAGCCCGCAGGGGGCGACTAACTATGGCTACACCTTC. Translating it yields CASSPQGATNYGYTF.